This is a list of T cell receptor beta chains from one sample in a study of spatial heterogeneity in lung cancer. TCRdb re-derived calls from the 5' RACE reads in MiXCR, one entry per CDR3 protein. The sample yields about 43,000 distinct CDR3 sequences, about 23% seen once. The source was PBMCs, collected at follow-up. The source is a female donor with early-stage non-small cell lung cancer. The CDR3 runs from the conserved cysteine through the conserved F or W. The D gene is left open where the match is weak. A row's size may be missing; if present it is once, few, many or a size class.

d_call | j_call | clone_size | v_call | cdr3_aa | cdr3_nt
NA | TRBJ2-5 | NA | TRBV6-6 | CASGRVGETQYF | TGTGCCAGCGGTCGGGTGGGAGAGACCCAGTACTTC
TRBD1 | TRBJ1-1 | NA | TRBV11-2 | CASSLERQGSPEAFF | TGTGCCAGCAGCTTAGAAAGACAGGGAAGCCCTGAAGCTTTCTTT
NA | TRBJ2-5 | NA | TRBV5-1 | CASRPGRQETQYF | TGCGCCAGCAGGCCCGGGCGACAAGAGACCCAGTACTTC
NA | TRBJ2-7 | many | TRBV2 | CASVKRASSYEQYF | TGTGCCAGCGTGAAGCGGGCGAGCTCCTACGAGCAGTACTTC
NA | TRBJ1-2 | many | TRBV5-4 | CASSLANRPGGYGYTF | TGTGCCAGCAGCTTGGCTAACCGGCCCGGGGGCTATGGCTACACCTTC
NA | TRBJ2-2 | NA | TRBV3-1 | CASSQLESGELFF | TGTGCCAGCAGCCAACTAGAGAGCGGGGAGCTGTTTTTT
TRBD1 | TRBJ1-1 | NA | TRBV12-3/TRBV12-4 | CASSSTAGQGVPEAFF | TGTGCCAGCAGTTCCACCGCGGGACAGGGAGTCCCTGAAGCTTTCTTT
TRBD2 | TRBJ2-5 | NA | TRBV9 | CASSAPRGNYQETQYF | TGTGCCAGCAGCGCCCCGCGGGGGAACTACCAAGAGACCCAGTACTTC
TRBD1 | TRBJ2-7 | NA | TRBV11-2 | CASSFQGAGEQYF | TGTGCCAGCAGCTTCCAGGGGGCAGGCGAGCAGTACTTC
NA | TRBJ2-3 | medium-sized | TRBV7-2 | CASSRTDTQYF | TGTGCCAGCAGCCGGACGGATACGCAGTATTTT
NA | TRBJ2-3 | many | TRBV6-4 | CASSPANTDTQYF | TGTGCCAGCAGCCCAGCGAACACAGATACGCAGTATTTT
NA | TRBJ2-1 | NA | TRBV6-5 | CASSYKGINEQFF | TGTGCCAGCAGTTACAAAGGGATCAATGAGCAGTTCTTC
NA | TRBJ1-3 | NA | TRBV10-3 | CAIQLDSSGNTIYF | TGTGCCATCCAACTCGACAGCTCTGGAAACACCATATATTTT
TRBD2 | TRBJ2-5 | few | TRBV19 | CATGLGGETQYF | TGTGCCACCGGACTAGGCGGCGAGACCCAGTACTTC